A selection of T cell receptor beta chains follows, all from one sample in a study of cytomegalovirus exposure and HLA in healthy donors. Sequencing used immunoSEQ multiplex PCR; TCRdb keeps in-frame clones, though not all of them. The sample yields some 100,000 clones, more than 65% seen once. The sequenced material came from PBMCs. The receptor set was obtained from a woman between 50 and 59 years old in good health and CMV-seropositive. CDR3s include the opening cysteine and the closing phenylalanine or tryptophan.

15,TRBV18,TRBJ1-2,CASSRPDRVDYGYTF
15,TRBV2,TRBJ2-3,CASRADRNERLTQYF
14,TRBV19,TRBJ1-1,CASSIVSVGAEAFF
15,TRBV7-9,TRBJ2-2,CASSYSSLTAGELFF
15,TRBV7-3,TRBJ2-7,CASSFRLAGAYEQYF
14,TRBV2,TRBJ1-1,CASSEGQGFTEAFF
15,TRBV21-1,TRBJ1-2,CASSFRDFTNYGYTF
15,TRBV25-1,TRBJ2-5,CASSGATSGKETQYF
19,TRBV11-2,TRBJ2-7,CASSLGGRAGGTLTYEQYF
15,TRBV5-6,TRBJ2-1,CASSLRGGGYNEQFF
16,TRBV5-6,TRBJ1-3,CASSLGTGRTGNTIYF
16,TRBV7-2,TRBJ2-3,CAIMVGGLVHPDTQYF
17,TRBV15,TRBJ2-5,CATSDLTGLAGRETQYF
13,TRBV9,TRBJ2-5,CASSDTGEETQYF
15,TRBV7-3,NA,CASSLAAGNSYEQYF
15,TRBV6-5,TRBJ1-2,CASSYSRAGNYGYTF
12,TRBV7-9,TRBJ2-2,CSGQATSGELFF
14,TRBV14,TRBJ1-2,CASSGQRANYGYTF
11,TRBV29-1,TRBJ1-2,CSAPGEDGYTF
16,TRBV5-4,TRBJ2-1,CASSLEGRGPYNEQFF
13,TRBV19,TRBJ1-1,CASTPEGRSGAFF
14,TRBV9,TRBJ2-7,CASSVGQETYEQYF